This TCR beta chain was recovered during a study of blood T cell repertoires in COVID-19. Looking at the study overall: COVID-19 samples collected from the United States, Italy and Spain covered acute and convalescent phases. T cells, B-cell-depleted T cells, or PBMCs provided the cDNA or gDNA that served as material.

In the original analysis: It was from reference gene primer amplification that nucleated cell counts were estimated. Assay used: immunoSEQ multiplex PCR; TCRdb lists only in-frame clones, some missing. V and J calls and clone size are copied from that table; D and trimming were computed from the DNA. The repertoire holds nearly 200,000 clones, 86% seen once, with roughly 0.78% in the top ten. The ends lost 4 bases at V and 8 bases at J; junction bases unmatched: 7. The V gene's germline CDR1 is LGHDT and CDR2 YNNKEL (reference sequence). This CDR3 is 15 amino acids long. The chain has TRBV3-1 (or the pseudogene TRBV3-2) and TRBJ2-1; 11 nucleotides match TRBD1. Sample: peripheral blood. This TCR derives from a woman in her sixties or seventies with acute or convalescent COVID-19. The CDR3 coding sequence is TGTGCCAGCAGCCTCGGACAGGGGGCGACAGATGAGCAGTTCTTC. Protein sequence: CASSLGQGATDEQFF.